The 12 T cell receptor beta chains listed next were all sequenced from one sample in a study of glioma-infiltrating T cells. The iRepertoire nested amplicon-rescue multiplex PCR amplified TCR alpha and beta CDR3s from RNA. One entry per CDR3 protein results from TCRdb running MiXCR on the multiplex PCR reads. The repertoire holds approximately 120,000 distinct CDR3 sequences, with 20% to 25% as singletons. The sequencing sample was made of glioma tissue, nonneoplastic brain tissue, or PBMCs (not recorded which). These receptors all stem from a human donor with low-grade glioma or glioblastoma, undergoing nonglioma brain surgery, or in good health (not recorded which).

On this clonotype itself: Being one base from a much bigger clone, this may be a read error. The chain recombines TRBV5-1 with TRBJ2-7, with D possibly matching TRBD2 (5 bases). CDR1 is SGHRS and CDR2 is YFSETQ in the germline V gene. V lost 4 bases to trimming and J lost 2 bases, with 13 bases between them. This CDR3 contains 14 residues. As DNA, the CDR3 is TGCGCCAGCAGCAGCCGGGAATTCACCTACGAGCAGTACTTC. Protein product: CASSSREFTYEQYF.

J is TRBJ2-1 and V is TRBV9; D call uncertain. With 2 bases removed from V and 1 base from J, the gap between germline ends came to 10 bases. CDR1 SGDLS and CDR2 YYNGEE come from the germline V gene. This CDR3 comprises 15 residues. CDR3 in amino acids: CASSVFGASYNEQFF. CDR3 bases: TGTGCCAGCAGCGTCTTCGGAGCGTCCTACAATGAGCAGTTCTTC.

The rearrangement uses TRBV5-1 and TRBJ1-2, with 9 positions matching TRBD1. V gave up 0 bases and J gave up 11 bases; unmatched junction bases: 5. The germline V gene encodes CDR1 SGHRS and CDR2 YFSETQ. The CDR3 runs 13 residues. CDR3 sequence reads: CASSLAPGQGYTF. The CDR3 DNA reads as TGCGCCAGCAGCTTGGCCCCGGGACAGGGTTACACCTTC.

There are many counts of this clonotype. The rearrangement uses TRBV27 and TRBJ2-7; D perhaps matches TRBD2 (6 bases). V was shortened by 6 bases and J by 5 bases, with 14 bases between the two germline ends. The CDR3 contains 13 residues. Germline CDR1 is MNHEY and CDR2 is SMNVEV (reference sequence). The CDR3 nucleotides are TGTGCCAGCAGAAAGGCGGGACGGGACGAGCAGTACTTC. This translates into CASRKAGRDEQYF.

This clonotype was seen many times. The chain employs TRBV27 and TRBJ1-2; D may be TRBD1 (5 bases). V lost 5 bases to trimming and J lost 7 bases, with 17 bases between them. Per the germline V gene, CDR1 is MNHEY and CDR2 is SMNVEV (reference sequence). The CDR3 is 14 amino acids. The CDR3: CASSLHDSSGGYTF. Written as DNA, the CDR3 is TGTGCCAGCAGTCTCCATGACAGCTCCGGTGGCTACACCTTC.

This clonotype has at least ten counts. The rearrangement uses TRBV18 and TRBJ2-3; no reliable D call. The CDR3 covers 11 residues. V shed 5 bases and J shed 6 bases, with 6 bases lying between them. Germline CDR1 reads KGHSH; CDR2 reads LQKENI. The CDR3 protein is CASSKRDTQYF. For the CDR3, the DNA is TGTGCCAGCTCAAAACGGGATACGCAGTATTTT.

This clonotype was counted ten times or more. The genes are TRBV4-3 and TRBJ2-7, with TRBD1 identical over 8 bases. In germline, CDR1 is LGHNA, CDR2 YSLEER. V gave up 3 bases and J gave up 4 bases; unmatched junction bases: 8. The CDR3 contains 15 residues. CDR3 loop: CASSQRTGSGYEQYF. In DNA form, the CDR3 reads TGCGCCAGCAGCCAGCGGACAGGGTCCGGATACGAGCAGTACTTC.

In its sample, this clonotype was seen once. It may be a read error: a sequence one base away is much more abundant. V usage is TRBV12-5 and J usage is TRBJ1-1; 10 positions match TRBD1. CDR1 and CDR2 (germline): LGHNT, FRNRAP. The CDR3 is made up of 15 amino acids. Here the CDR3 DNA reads TGTGCTAGTGTTTTGACTGGGACAGGGGACACTGAAGCTTTCTTT. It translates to CASVLTGTGDTEAFF.

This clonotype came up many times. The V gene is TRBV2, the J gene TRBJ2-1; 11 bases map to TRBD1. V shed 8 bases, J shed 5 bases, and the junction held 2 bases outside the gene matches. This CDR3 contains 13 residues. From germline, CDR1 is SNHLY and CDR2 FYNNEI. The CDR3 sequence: CASSGQGDNEQFF. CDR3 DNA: TGTGCCAGCTCGGGACAGGGGGACAATGAGCAGTTCTTC. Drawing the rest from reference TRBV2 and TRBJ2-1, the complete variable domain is EPEVTQTPSHQVTQMGQEVILRCVPISNHLYFYWYRQILGQKVEFLVSFYNNEISEKSEIFDDQFSVERPDGSNFTLKIRSTKLEDSAMYFCASSGQGDNEQFFGPGTRLTVL.

This CDR3 reads CASSHRGNEQFF. In DNA form, the CDR3 reads TGTGCCAGCAGCCATAGGGGGAATGAGCAGTTCTTC. V and J are TRBV27 and TRBJ2-1; the D gene is possibly TRBD1 (6 bases). This CDR3 has 12 residues. Trimming left V 6 bases short and J 7 bases short, with 10 bases between. CDR1 and CDR2 (germline): MNHEY, SMNVEV (reference sequence).

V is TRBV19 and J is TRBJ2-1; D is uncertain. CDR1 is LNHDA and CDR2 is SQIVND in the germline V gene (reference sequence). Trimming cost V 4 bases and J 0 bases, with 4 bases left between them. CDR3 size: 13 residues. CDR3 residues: CASSSNSYNEQFF. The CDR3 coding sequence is TGTGCCAGTAGTAGCAACTCCTACAATGAGCAGTTCTTC.

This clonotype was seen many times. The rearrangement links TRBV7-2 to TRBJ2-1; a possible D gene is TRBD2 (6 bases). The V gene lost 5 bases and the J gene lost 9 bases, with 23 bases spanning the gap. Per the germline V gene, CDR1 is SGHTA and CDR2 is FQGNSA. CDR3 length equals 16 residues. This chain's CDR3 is CASSKVSGFAGSEQFF. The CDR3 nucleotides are TGTGCCAGCAGCAAAGTTAGCGGTTTCGCCGGTAGTGAGCAGTTCTTC.